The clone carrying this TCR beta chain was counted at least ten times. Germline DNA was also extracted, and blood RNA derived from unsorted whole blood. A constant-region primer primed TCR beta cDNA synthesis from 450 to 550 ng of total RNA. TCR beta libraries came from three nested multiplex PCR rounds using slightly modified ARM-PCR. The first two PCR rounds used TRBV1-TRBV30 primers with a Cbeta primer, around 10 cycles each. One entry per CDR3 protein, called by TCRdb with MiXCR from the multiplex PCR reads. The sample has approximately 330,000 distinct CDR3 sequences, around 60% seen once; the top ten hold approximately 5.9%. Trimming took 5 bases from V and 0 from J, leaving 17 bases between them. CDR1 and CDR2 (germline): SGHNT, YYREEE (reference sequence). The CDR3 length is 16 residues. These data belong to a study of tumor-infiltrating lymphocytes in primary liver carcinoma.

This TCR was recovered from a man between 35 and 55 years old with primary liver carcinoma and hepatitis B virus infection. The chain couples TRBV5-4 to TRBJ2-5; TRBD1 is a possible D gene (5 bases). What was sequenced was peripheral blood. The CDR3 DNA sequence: TGTGCCAGCAGGGACGCAAAGAGGACATACCAAGAGACCCAGTACTTC. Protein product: CASRDAKRTYQETQYF.